The 10 T cell receptor beta chains given below trace back to one sample, sequenced in a study of blood T cells in healthy people across ages. Sample-barcoded 5' priming and a J-beta primer mix drove a second PCR of roughly 7 to 11 cycles. One entry per CDR3 protein results from TCRdb running MiXCR on the 5' RACE reads. The repertoire holds hundreds of thousands of distinct CDR3 sequences, about 25% seen once, with 9% to 9.5% in the top ten. These data were also reused for a study on T cells of mothers and their children.

The source material was blood. Receptors were obtained from a boy aged 10-17 years in good health.

As for this clonotype: The junction shows a germline mismatch at one end, possibly a read error. This chain connects TRBV7-2 to TRBJ2-3; 11 bases are shared with TRBD2. The CDR3 extends over 18 amino acids. Germline lookup yields CDR1 SGHTA and CDR2 FQGNSA. The CDR3 region is CACSLDSGGAGFTDTQYF. The DNA for the CDR3 is TGTGCCTGCAGCTTAGATAGCGGGGGGGCCGGTTTCACAGATACGCAGTATTTT.

This chain connects TRBV13 to TRBJ2-1; 7 bases are a match to TRBD1. The last part of the DNA fits TRBJ2-5 better; the J call may be wrong. The CDR3 runs to 16 residues. Looked up from germline, CDR1 is PRHDT and CDR2 is FYEKMQ (reference sequence). CDR3 in amino acids: CASSLGLVTGRETQYF. CDR3 DNA sequence: TGTGCCAGCAGCTTAGGCCTGGTGACAGGGCGGGAGACCCAGTACTTC.

This clonotype appeared many times. V gene TRBV7-9 combines with J gene TRBJ2-5, with 10 bases matching TRBD2. J was trimmed by 1 base and V by 4 bases; bases with no gene match: 3. The CDR3 is made up of 15 amino acids. Germline CDR1 is SEHNR and CDR2 is FQNEAQ (reference sequence). The CDR3 DNA reads TGTGCCAGCAGCTCCAGGACTAGCGGCCAAGAGACCCAGTACTTC. It yields the protein CASSSRTSGQETQYF.

This clonotype was counted only a few times. This chain links TRBV11-2 with TRBJ2-5; 9 bases line up with TRBD2. Trimming took 3 bases from V and 1 from J; bases not matched to a gene: 3. The CDR3 is 15 residues long. In germline, CDR1 is SGHAT, CDR2 FQNNGV. CDR3 sequence (DNA): TGTGCCAGCAGCTTGGCGGGAGGGGTCCAAGAGACCCAGTACTTC. Translation gives CASSLAGGVQETQYF.

The CDR3, as DNA: TGCAGCGTCCTCAGGGACAATGAGCAGTTCTTC. Its protein product is CSVLRDNEQFF. The chain links TRBV29-1 to TRBJ2-5, with a weak D call TRBD1 (5 bases). Matching the DNA end better, TRBJ2-1 makes the J call doubtful. Looked up from germline, CDR1 is SQVTM and CDR2 is ANQGSEA. The CDR3 has 11 amino acids.

The chain employs TRBV12-3 or TRBV12-4 and TRBJ2-7; 14 nucleotides align to TRBD2. The CDR3 runs to 16 residues. The V gene end was trimmed by 6 bases and the J gene end by 3 bases; junction bases not matched to a gene: 7. CDR3 amino acids: CASRPRGLAGVYEQYF. The CDR3 nucleotides read TGTGCCAGCAGACCTAGGGGACTAGCGGGAGTCTACGAGCAGTACTTC.

This clonotype was recorded at least ten times. The gene calls are TRBV28 and TRBJ1-1; D not certain. Germline V lookup: CDR1 MDHEN, CDR2 SYDVKM. This CDR3 spans 12 amino acids. Trimming cost V 7 bases and J 1 base, with 7 bases left between them. This chain's CDR3 is CASNGPNTEAFF. The CDR3 nucleotides are TGTGCCAGCAATGGACCGAACACTGAAGCTTTCTTT. Filled out from reference TRBV28 and TRBJ1-1, the complete variable domain reads DVKVTQSSRYLVKRTGEKVFLECVQDMDHENMFWYRQDPGLGLRLIYFSYDVKMKEKGDIPEGYSVSREKKERFSLILESASTNQTSMYLCASNGPNTEAFFGQGTRLTVV.

This clonotype was picked up a small number of times. This chain connects TRBV5-6 to TRBJ2-1, with D possibly matching TRBD2 (6 bases). Germline V gene sequence: CDR1 SGHDT, CDR2 YYEEEE. The CDR3 extends over 16 amino acids. The V end lost 0 bases, the J end lost 3 bases, and 13 bases lay between the germline ends. The CDR3 sequence: CASSLVGGNGYNEQFF. Here the CDR3 DNA reads TGTGCCAGCAGCTTGGTTGGGGGGAATGGCTACAATGAGCAGTTCTTC.

This clonotype has more than one count but fewer than ten. V usage is TRBV6-2 or TRBV6-3 and J usage is TRBJ1-5, with a possible D match to TRBD1 (6 bases). V was pared by 8 bases and J by 4 bases, with 18 bases between. Per the germline V gene, CDR1 is MNHEY and CDR2 is SVGEGT. The CDR3 loop spans 15 amino acids. The DNA for the CDR3 is TGTGCCAGCGGAACTACAGGGAAAGGTAATCAGCCCCAGCATTTT. This sequence encodes CASGTTGKGNQPQHF.

The V and J genes are TRBV19 and TRBJ2-7, with 7 bases identical to TRBD2. Germline-derived CDR1 and CDR2 are LNHDA and SQIVND (reference sequence). The CDR3 length is 17 residues. V was clipped by 1 base and J by 3 bases; unmatched bases: 12. The CDR3 here is CASSIAGGLDLHYEQYF. DNA of the CDR3: TGTGCCAGTAGTATAGCCGGGGGGTTAGATCTGCACTACGAGCAGTACTTC. The complete variable domain, with remaining parts taken from reference TRBV19 and TRBJ2-7, reads DGGITQSPKYLFRKEGQNVTLSCEQNLNHDAMYWYRQDPGQGLRLIYYSQIVNDFQKGDIAEGYSVSREKKESFPLTVTSAQKNPTAFYLCASSIAGGLDLHYEQYFGPGTRLTVT.